These 15 T cell receptor beta chains were all obtained from the same sample, sequenced in a study of early T cells in non-severe SARS-CoV-2 infection. In TCRdb, the 5' RACE reads were re-called with MiXCR into one record per CDR3 protein. The table records around 66,000 distinct CDR3 sequences, about 6% of them present only once. The source material was whole blood, sampled at baseline. Receptors were obtained from an adult who was a healthcare worker with PCR-confirmed SARS-CoV-2 infection or an uninfected control (not recorded which).

At least ten counts were recorded for this clonotype. The J gene is TRBJ1-1, the V gene TRBV28, with D possibly TRBD1 on 5 matching bases. V lost 5 bases and J 8 bases, leaving 18 bases between the germline ends. Per the germline V gene, CDR1 is MDHEN and CDR2 is SYDVKM. The CDR3 is made up of 14 amino acids. The CDR3 DNA reads TGTGCCAGCAGTCCCTTATTTTCGACAGCCGAAGCTTTCTTT. It codes for CASSPLFSTAEAFF.

This clonotype was recorded many times. This chain connects TRBV28 to TRBJ1-2, with a tentative D call TRBD1 (6 bases). Germline V lookup: CDR1 MDHEN, CDR2 SYDVKM. The length of the CDR3 is 12 residues. The V end lost 8 bases, the J end lost 1 base, and 8 bases lay between the germline ends. The CDR3 protein is CASRQVNYGYTF. For the CDR3, the DNA is TGTGCCAGCCGACAGGTTAACTATGGCTACACCTTC.

At least ten counts were recorded for this clonotype. This chain joins TRBV20-1 and TRBJ2-4, with TRBD1 matching over 8 bases. The CDR3 has 14 amino acids. V shed 6 bases and J 1 base; nucleotides not matched to a gene: 5. Germline CDR1 DFQATT, CDR2 SNEGSKA (reference sequence). CDR3: CSAKSGGAKNIQYF. The CDR3 coding sequence is TGCAGTGCCAAATCAGGGGGCGCCAAAAACATTCAGTACTTC.

The gene calls are TRBV2 and TRBJ2-7; 8 nucleotides line up with TRBD1. Germline loops: CDR1 SNHLY, CDR2 FYNNEI. V trimming: 6 bases; J trimming: 2 bases; junction bases outside the gene matches: 9. This CDR3 has 15 residues. CDR3: CASRPQGGHPYEQYF. CDR3 DNA sequence: TGTGCCAGCAGGCCACAGGGGGGACATCCCTACGAGCAGTACTTC.

In this sample, this clonotype turned up a few times. V is TRBV10-2 and J is TRBJ2-5, with 7 bases fitting TRBD2. From germline, CDR1 is WSHSY and CDR2 SAAADI. CDR3 length equals 15 residues. V was clipped by 2 bases and J by 0 bases; unmatched bases: 3. CDR3 nucleotide sequence: TGCGCCAGCAGTGAGCCCGGGGGGTACCAAGAGACCCAGTACTTC. This gives the protein CASSEPGGYQETQYF.

This clonotype showed up many times. The chain is built from TRBV6-6 and TRBJ1-5, with TRBD1 identical over 9 bases. Germline V CDR1 and CDR2: MNHNY, SVGAGI (reference sequence). This CDR3 is 16 amino acids long. Unmatched junction bases numbered 6, after V lost 4 bases and J lost 2 bases. DNA of the CDR3: TGTGCCAGCAGTTCTCGGGACAGGGAGGGCAATCAGCCCCAGCATTTT. Translated, it gives CASSSRDREGNQPQHF.

The CDR3 nucleotides read TGTGCCAGCAGCTTCATGAATCCGGGGCCGAGACTTGGGGAGCAGTTCTTC. This translates into CASSFMNPGPRLGEQFF. This chain joins TRBV7-2 and TRBJ2-1; D may be TRBD1 or TRBD2 (5 bases each). This CDR3 comprises 17 residues. V gave up 3 bases and J gave up 10 bases, with 25 bases separating them. The germline gives CDR1 SGHTA, CDR2 FQGNSA.

This clonotype was seen a handful of times. This sequence joins TRBV29-1 and TRBJ2-2; D may be TRBD2 (6 bases). The CDR3 runs 12 residues. The V end was cut by 6 bases, the J end by 6 bases, with 11 bases between. Germline loops: CDR1 SQVTM, CDR2 ANQGSEA. CDR3 nucleotide sequence: TGCAGCGTGACGGGGGTCCCCGGGGAGCTGTTTTTT. Translation: CSVTGVPGELFF.

In its sample, this clonotype was seen many times. The chain uses TRBV13 and TRBJ2-7; 7 bases line up with TRBD1. The germline V gene encodes CDR1 PRHDT and CDR2 FYEKMQ (reference sequence). The trim removed 0 bases at V and 0 bases at J, leaving 5 bases unmatched. The CDR3 spans 16 residues. CDR3 residues: CASSLGQGTASYEQYF. As DNA, the CDR3 is TGTGCCAGCAGCTTAGGCCAAGGGACAGCCTCCTACGAGCAGTACTTC.

The chain is built from TRBV5-1 and TRBJ2-7; D may be TRBD2 (5 bases). The V end lost 4 bases, the J end lost 3 bases, and 20 bases lay between the germline ends. The germline gives CDR1 SGHRS, CDR2 YFSETQ. This CDR3 is built from 16 residues. Written as DNA, the CDR3 is TGCGCCAGCAGCCAAACCGCGGGTGAGGTCAGCTACGAGCAGTACTTC. This codes for CASSQTAGEVSYEQYF.

This clonotype was counted ten times or more. The V call is TRBV6-5, the J call TRBJ1-3, with TRBD1 identical over 8 bases. The V segment lost 6 bases and the J segment 5 bases; nucleotides outside the gene matches: 9. Germline values: CDR1 MNHEY, CDR2 SVGAGI. The CDR3 consists of 15 residues. Written as DNA, the CDR3 is TGTGCCAGCAGCGAGGCCGGGACAGGCCGAAACACCATATATTTT. Protein product: CASSEAGTGRNTIYF.

Concerning this clonotype itself: A much bigger clone sits one base away, suggesting this may be a read error. The V gene is TRBV4-1, the J gene TRBJ2-3, with unresolved D. This CDR3 is built from 14 residues. The germline gives CDR1 MGHRA, CDR2 YSYEKL. CDR3 loop: CANSPSQVQDTQYF. CDR3 nucleotides: TGCGCCAACAGCCCCAGCCAGGTCCAAGATACGCAGTATTTT.

This clonotype has a count of ten or more. This chain links TRBV5-4 with TRBJ2-7; 13 nucleotides match TRBD2. The CDR3 runs 16 residues. V was clipped by 1 base and J by 5 bases; unmatched bases: 6. Germline values: CDR1 SGHNT, CDR2 YYREEE (reference sequence). The CDR3 loop reads CASSLSMTSGRNEQYF. CDR3 in DNA: TGTGCCAGCAGCTTGTCTATGACTAGCGGGAGGAACGAGCAGTACTTC.

This clonotype was recorded a few times. This rearrangement joins TRBV5-1 to TRBJ2-5; 9 nucleotides align to TRBD2. From germline, CDR1 is SGHRS and CDR2 YFSETQ. The CDR3 has 17 residues. The ends lost 6 bases at V and 2 bases at J; junction bases unmatched: 14. The DNA of the CDR3 is TGCGCCAGCACCCTGATTGGTAGCGGGAGTGGGCAAGAGACCCAGTACTTC. Translating gives CASTLIGSGSGQETQYF.

The chain couples TRBV7-6 to TRBJ2-7, with 8 bases matching TRBD2. CDR3 length: 15 amino acids. V lost 5 bases to trimming and J lost 6 bases; unmatched junction nucleotides: 12. Germline V lookup: CDR1 SGHVS, CDR2 FNYEAQ. Here the CDR3 DNA reads TGTGCCAGCAGCCTAGTGGAGGGGCTAGCGGGCGAGCAGTACTTC. Protein sequence: CASSLVEGLAGEQYF.